Following are 21 T cell receptor beta chains from one sample sequenced in a study of cytomegalovirus exposure and HLA in healthy donors. In the PCR, 60 Vbeta and 13 Jbeta primers were used. Assay: immunoSEQ multiplex PCR; the TCRdb copy retains only in-frame clones and omits some. Here the sample spans 90,000 or so clones, 82% being singletons. What was sequenced was PBMCs. The receptors were sampled from a man aged 45-65 years in good health and CMV-seronegative.

The chain joins TRBV19 to TRBJ2-6; 9 nucleotides match TRBD1. The CDR3 totals 17 residues. Germline CDR1 is LNHDA and CDR2 is SQIVND (reference sequence). V trimming: 3 bases; J trimming: 4 bases; junction bases outside the gene matches: 7. Here the CDR3 reads CASSIGQGYSGANVLTF. CDR3 in DNA: TGTGCCAGTAGTATTGGACAGGGGTATTCGGGGGCCAACGTCCTGACTTTC.

The chain is built from TRBV2 and TRBJ2-3; 13 nucleotides agree with TRBD2. Germline V CDR1 and CDR2: SNHLY, FYNNEI. This CDR3 is built from 15 residues. Losses at the gene ends were 6 bases for V and 8 bases for J; bases not matched to a gene: 8. The CDR3 is CASSPGTSGKGTQYF. For the CDR3, the DNA is TGTGCCAGCAGCCCCGGGACTAGCGGGAAAGGTACGCAGTATTTT.

The V call is TRBV6-1, the J call TRBJ1-2; the D gene is possibly TRBD1 (5 bases). Germline lookup yields CDR1 MNHNS and CDR2 SASEGT. CDR3 length: 11 residues. Trimming stripped 6 bases from V and 6 bases from J, with 8 bases between. The CDR3 region is CASSLGDGYTF. As DNA, the CDR3 is TGTGCCAGCAGCTTAGGGGATGGCTACACCTTC.

This chain uses TRBV7-9 with TRBJ2-7; D not resolved. This CDR3 has 11 amino acids. Trimming removed 5 bases from V and 1 base from J, with 3 bases in between. The germline V gene has CDR1 SEHNR and CDR2 FQNEAQ (reference sequence). CDR3 sequence: CASSLSYEQYF. CDR3 bases: TGTGCCAGCAGCCTTTCCTACGAGCAGTACTTC.

The rearrangement links TRBV2 to TRBJ2-5, with 8 nucleotides matching TRBD1. The end of the DNA fits TRBJ2-7 better, so the J call may be wrong. There are 15 residues in the CDR3. CDR1 and CDR2 (germline): SNHLY, FYNNEI. CDR3 in DNA: TGTGCCAGCAGTGAAGCGGGACAGGAAACCTACGAGCAGTACTTC. It specifies CASSEAGQETYEQYF.

CDR3 nucleotides: TGTGCCAGCAGCTTGGGGCCAGGGGAACTAGAGGAGCTGTTTTTT. This translates into CASSLGPGELEELFF. The chain combines TRBV5-8 with TRBJ2-2; D may be TRBD1 (6 bases). The ends were cut back, 0 bases at V and 10 bases at J, with 16 bases in the middle. Germline V gives CDR1 SGHTS, CDR2 YDEGEE. CDR3 size: 15 residues.

This clone has only one observation. The chain employs TRBV28 and TRBJ1-5; D not certain. The V end was cut by 5 bases, the J end by 4 bases, with 6 bases between. This CDR3 is 12 amino acids long. Germline V gene sequence: CDR1 MDHEN, CDR2 SYDVKM. The CDR3, as DNA: TGTGCCAGCAGTCACAGTAATCAGCCCCAGCATTTT. It encodes CASSHSNQPQHF.

The chain is built from TRBV6-5 and TRBJ2-3, with D maybe TRBD1 (7 bases). Trimming stripped 5 bases from V and 2 bases from J, with 14 bases between. From germline, CDR1 is MNHEY and CDR2 SVGAGI. The length of the CDR3 is 15 residues. In DNA, the CDR3 is TGTGCCAGCAGTCTCAGGGGGGATAACACAGATACGCAGTATTTT. This gives the protein CASSLRGDNTDTQYF.

Only a few counts were recorded for this clone. The chain carries TRBV6-1 and TRBJ2-7; D not certain. The CDR3 is 11 amino acids. Germline CDR1 and CDR2: MNHNS and SASEGT. V shed 8 bases and J shed 1 base, with 6 bases lying between them. CDR3 amino acids: CASSPSYEQYF. CDR3 bases: TGTGCCAGCTCCCCATCCTACGAGCAGTACTTC.

The chain has TRBV18 and TRBJ2-3; TRBD2 matches at 8 bases. Germline assignment: CDR1 KGHSH and CDR2 LQKENI. The CDR3 consists of 18 residues. Unmatched junction bases numbered 9, after V lost 1 base and J lost 0 bases. The CDR3 here is CASSPLPTASGSTDTQYF. The DNA of the CDR3 is TGTGCCAGCTCACCACTTCCGACGGCTAGCGGGAGCACAGATACGCAGTATTTT.

The V call is TRBV30, the J call TRBJ1-3; 7 bases fit TRBD1. CDR1 is GTSNPN and CDR2 is SVGIG in the germline V gene (reference sequence). The CDR3 runs 12 residues. V lost 4 bases, J lost 4 bases, and 1 base stayed unmatched. The CDR3 nucleotides read TGTGCCTGGAACAGGGGAGGAAACACCATATATTTT. Its protein product is CAWNRGGNTIYF.

The chain uses TRBV7-2 and TRBJ2-7, with TRBD1 matching 7 bases. CDR3 length equals 17 residues. CDR1 and CDR2 (germline): SGHTA, FQGNSA. The V gene end was trimmed by 2 bases and the J gene end by 2 bases; junction bases not matched to a gene: 12. The CDR3 DNA is TGTGCCAGCAGCTTAAGTCTCTTCCGGGACAGCCCCTACGAGCAGTACTTC. Translated, it gives CASSLSLFRDSPYEQYF.

This clone has just a few counts. This chain links TRBV28 with TRBJ2-5; D gene ambiguous. The V end lost 1 base, the J end lost 5 bases, and 2 bases lay between the germline ends. Germline V gives CDR1 MDHEN, CDR2 SYDVKM. The CDR3 is 11 residues long. CDR3 bases: TGTGCCAGCAGTTTATCGGAGACCCAGTACTTC. It translates to CASSLSETQYF.

The DNA for the CDR3 is TGTGCCAGCTCCAGAGGACAGGGGACAGATACGCAGTATTTT. The encoded protein is CASSRGQGTDTQYF. The chain recombines TRBV7-9 with TRBJ2-3; TRBD1 matches at 9 bases. The V and J ends lost 8 bases and 3 bases, in that order; junction bases with no gene match: 6. This CDR3 is built from 14 residues. CDR1 SEHNR and CDR2 FQNEAQ come from the germline V gene (reference sequence).

The chain uses TRBV5-8 and TRBJ2-1, with D hard to call. Germline V gives CDR1 SGHTS, CDR2 YDEGEE. Trimming removed 1 base from V and 5 bases from J, with 10 bases in between. The CDR3 spans 14 residues. For the CDR3, the DNA is TGTGCCAGCAGCTTGAGAGCCGCTAACAATGAGCAGTTCTTC. Residues: CASSLRAANNEQFF.

The rearrangement uses TRBV6-5 and TRBJ2-5; TRBD2 aligns across 12 bases. The ends lost 6 bases at V and 9 bases at J; junction bases unmatched: 5. The germline CDR1 and CDR2 sequences are MNHEY and SVGAGI. The length of the CDR3 is 13 residues. In DNA form, the CDR3 reads TGTGCCAGCAGCCCTAGCGGGAGGGCCTCCCAGTACTTC. It codes for CASSPSGRASQYF.

This chain joins TRBV19 and TRBJ1-1; D may be TRBD1 (5 bases). Trimming removed 3 bases from V and 0 bases from J, with 11 bases in between. Germline CDR1 LNHDA, CDR2 SQIVND (reference sequence). This CDR3 has 15 amino acids. The CDR3 region has the DNA TGTGCCAGTAGTATTGGGGCGGGATTGAACACTGAAGCTTTCTTT. The encoded protein is CASSIGAGLNTEAFF.

The rearrangement links TRBV14 to TRBJ2-1, with D unresolved. This CDR3 contains 12 residues. V was clipped by 1 base and J by 10 bases, with 8 bases between them. Germline V gene lookup returns CDR1 SGHDN and CDR2 FVKESK. The chain's CDR3 is CASSQGYWEQFF. The CDR3 bases are TGTGCCAGCAGCCAAGGCTACTGGGAGCAGTTCTTC.

CDR3 protein: CASKLQGAGDYGYTF. In nucleotides, the CDR3 is TGTGCCAGCAAACTACAGGGGGCTGGGGACTATGGCTACACCTTC. The gene calls are TRBV2 and TRBJ1-2; 9 nucleotides match TRBD1. The germline gives CDR1 SNHLY, CDR2 FYNNEI. There are 15 residues in the CDR3. After removal of 7 bases from V and 3 bases from J, the junction contained 9 bases not matched to a gene.

The table lists this clone with a count of one. The V call is TRBV15, the J call TRBJ1-5; D is unclear. Trimming left V 0 bases short and J 7 bases short, with 19 bases between. Germline assignment: CDR1 LNHNV and CDR2 YYDKDF (reference sequence). The CDR3 is 17 amino acids. CDR3 DNA sequence: TGTGCCACCAGCAGAGATAACGCCCGATCCCTATTCCAGCCCCAGCATTTT. This sequence encodes CATSRDNARSLFQPQHF.

This chain joins TRBV29-1 and TRBJ2-1, with 10 bases lining up with TRBD2. Per the germline V gene, CDR1 is SQVTM and CDR2 is ANQGSEA. Unmatched junction bases numbered 11, after V lost 2 bases and J lost 7 bases. CDR3 size: 16 residues. CDR3: CSVEQASGRPLNEQFF. The CDR3 DNA follows: TGCAGCGTTGAACAGGCTAGCGGGAGACCGTTAAATGAGCAGTTCTTC.